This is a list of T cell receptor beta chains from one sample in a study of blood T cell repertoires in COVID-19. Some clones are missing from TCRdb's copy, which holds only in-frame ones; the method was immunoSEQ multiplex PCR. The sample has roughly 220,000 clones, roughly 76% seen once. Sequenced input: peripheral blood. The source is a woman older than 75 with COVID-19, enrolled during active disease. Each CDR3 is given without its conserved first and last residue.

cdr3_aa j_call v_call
ASSLNRGINEKLF TRBJ1-4 TRBV5-4
ASSRAGQNYGYT TRBJ1-2 TRBV5-4
ASSLASSSGNTIY TRBJ1-3 TRBV5-4
ASSSRTGFGAEAF TRBJ1-1 TRBV6-5
ATSDFRGTQY TRBJ2-5 TRBV24-1
ASSQETGNQPQH TRBJ1-5 TRBV3-1/TRBV3-2
AMQLRQLSIFGYT TRBJ1-2 TRBV12-5
ASSSTGSGGYT TRBJ1-2 TRBV5-4
ASRPGRYYGYT TRBJ1-2 TRBV28
ASSIAGTGYEQY TRBJ2-7 TRBV4-1
ASSVYRGLIGTEAF TRBJ1-1 TRBV7-9
ASSYSMLGGRH TRBJ2-7 TRBV6-5
ASSLVRGVTEAF TRBJ1-1 TRBV27
ASRKDRARGYT TRBJ1-2 TRBV28
ASSLGPGGRYEQY TRBJ2-7 TRBV7-2
ASTPVSGSSYEQY TRBJ2-7 TRBV2
ASSRRTDSNEKLF TRBJ1-4 TRBV7-9
ASSLPAGFGYT TRBJ1-2 TRBV7-9
ASNNYDEQY TRBJ2-7 TRBV7-9
ASSPSGGPYNEQF TRBJ2-1 TRBV7-9